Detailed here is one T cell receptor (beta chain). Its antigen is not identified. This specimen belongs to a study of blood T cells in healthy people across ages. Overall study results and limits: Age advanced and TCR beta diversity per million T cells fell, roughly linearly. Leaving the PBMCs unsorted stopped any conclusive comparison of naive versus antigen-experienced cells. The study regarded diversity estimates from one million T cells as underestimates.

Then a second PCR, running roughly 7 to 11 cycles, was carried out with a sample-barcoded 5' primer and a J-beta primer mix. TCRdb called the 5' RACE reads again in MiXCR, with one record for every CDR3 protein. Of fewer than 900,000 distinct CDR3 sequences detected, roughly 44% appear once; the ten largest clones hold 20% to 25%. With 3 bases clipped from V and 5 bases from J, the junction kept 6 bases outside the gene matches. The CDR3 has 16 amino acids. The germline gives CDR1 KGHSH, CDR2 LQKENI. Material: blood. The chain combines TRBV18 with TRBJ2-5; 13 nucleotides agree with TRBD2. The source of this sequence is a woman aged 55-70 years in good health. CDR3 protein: CASSPLLAGGPETQYF. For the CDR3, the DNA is TGTGCCAGCTCACCCCTACTAGCGGGGGGGCCGGAGACCCAGTACTTC.